These 30 T cell receptor beta chains were all obtained from the same sample, sequenced in a study of OX40 agonist ivuxolimab in advanced cancers. This table comes from immunoSEQ multiplex PCR, and its TCRdb copy is limited to in-frame clones, with some not included. The sample consists of almost 70,000 clones, around 91% of them appearing once. The sequenced sample was CD4+ or CD8+ T cells sorted from blood, obtained in a trial of the OX40 agonist ivuxolimab. The source is an adult with an advanced solid tumor such as melanoma, head and neck, liver or kidney cancer.

This sequence joins TRBV20-1 and TRBJ1-5; no definite D call. The CDR3 is 11 amino acids. CDR1 DFQATT and CDR2 SNEGSKA come from the germline V gene (reference sequence). Trimming took off 3 bases at V and 3 bases at J, with 3 bases between the two ends. This CDR3 reads CSASPNQPQHF. CDR3 bases: TGCAGTGCTAGTCCCAATCAGCCCCAGCATTTT.

This clone showed up just once. The germline gene is not matched at one end of the junction; a read error may be the cause. The chain links TRBV15 to TRBJ2-3; 7 bases align to TRBD1. This CDR3 is built from 13 residues. Per germline, CDR1 LNHNV and CDR2 YYDKDF (reference sequence). The CDR3 DNA reads TGTACCACCAGCAGGGGGAGCACAGATACGCAGTATTTT. Translated: CTTSRGSTDTQYF.

This clone has a single count. The chain carries TRBV4-1 and TRBJ2-4; 7 nucleotides line up with TRBD2. The CDR3 contains 17 residues. CDR1 MGHRA and CDR2 YSYEKL come from the germline V gene. V lost 2 bases, J lost 4 bases, and 11 bases stayed unmatched. CDR3 nucleotides: TGCGCCAGCAGCCAACAAGCGGGGACTACTGGAAAAAACATTCAGTACTTC. This codes for CASSQQAGTTGKNIQYF.

The rearrangement links TRBV5-1 to TRBJ2-1, with 10 nucleotides matching TRBD2. Germline V lookup: CDR1 SGHRS, CDR2 YFSETQ. The CDR3 loop spans 17 amino acids. The V and J ends lost 0 bases and 7 bases, in that order; junction bases with no gene match: 10. The CDR3 spells CASSLVASGSGLNEQFF. In nucleotides, the CDR3 is TGCGCCAGCAGCTTGGTTGCTAGCGGGAGTGGGTTAAATGAGCAGTTCTTC.

The V gene is TRBV6-5, the J gene TRBJ2-1; D unclear. This CDR3 has 13 amino acids. The germline V and J ends were trimmed by 0 bases and 7 bases, with 7 bases remaining between them. Germline lookup yields CDR1 MNHEY and CDR2 SVGAGI. This CDR3 is CASSYSQGNEQFF. CDR3 DNA sequence: TGTGCCAGCAGTTACTCGCAAGGTAATGAGCAGTTCTTC.

V is TRBV11-3 and J is TRBJ1-1; the D gene is possibly TRBD1 (6 bases). The CDR3 covers 16 residues. Looked up from germline, CDR1 is SGHNT and CDR2 is YENEEA. The V end lost 1 base, the J end lost 0 bases, and 12 bases lay between the germline ends. Here the CDR3 DNA reads TGTGCCAGCAGCTTAGGGCAGGGGTCGATGAACACTGAAGCTTTCTTT. It specifies CASSLGQGSMNTEAFF.

The chain uses TRBV5-6 and TRBJ2-3, with D tentatively TRBD2 (5 bases). Trimming cost V 4 bases and J 3 bases, with 15 bases left between them. Germline loops: CDR1 SGHDT, CDR2 YYEEEE. The length of the CDR3 is 15 residues. The CDR3 reads CASSPGSGSTDTQYF. CDR3 DNA: TGTGCCAGCAGCCCCGGGTCGGGATCGACAGATACGCAGTATTTT.

The J gene is TRBJ2-2, the V gene TRBV4-1, with 8 bases identical to TRBD1. CDR1 and CDR2 from the germline V gene are MGHRA and YSYEKL. V was pared by 3 bases and J by 6 bases, with 6 bases of the junction left unmatched. CDR3 length: 15 amino acids. CDR3 sequence: CASSQMGQAAGELFF. DNA for the CDR3: TGCGCCAGCAGCCAGATGGGACAGGCGGCCGGGGAGCTGTTTTTT.

This chain joins TRBV4-3 and TRBJ1-4; a possible D gene is TRBD1 (5 bases). Trimming pared 4 bases from V and 11 bases from J, leaving 14 bases between. Germline CDR1 and CDR2: LGHNA and YSLEER. The CDR3 length is 13 residues. The CDR3 protein is CASSRGTAGKLFF. The CDR3 DNA sequence: TGCGCCAGCAGCCGAGGGACGGCGGGGAAACTGTTTTTT.

The V and J genes are TRBV14 and TRBJ2-5, with 11 bases matching TRBD2. J gave up 1 base and V 1 base, and 5 bases lay outside the gene matches. CDR3 length equals 17 residues. CDR1 and CDR2 (germline): SGHDN, FVKESK. The CDR3 region is CASSQVLTSGTQETQYF. The DNA of the CDR3 is TGTGCCAGCAGCCAAGTCTTGACTAGCGGGACCCAAGAGACCCAGTACTTC. Variable domain in full (rest from reference TRBV14 and TRBJ2-5): EAGVTQFPSHSVIEKGQTVTLRCDPISGHDNLYWYRRVMGKEIKFLLHFVKESKQDESGMPNNRFLAERTGGTYSTLKVQPAELEDSGVYFCASSQVLTSGTQETQYFGPGTRLLVL.

J is TRBJ1-2 and V is TRBV7-9; 7 bases map to TRBD1. V gave up 8 bases and J gave up 5 bases; unmatched junction bases: 8. Per the germline V gene, CDR1 is SEHNR and CDR2 is FQNEAQ (reference sequence). This CDR3 spans 13 amino acids. CDR3 DNA: TGTGCCAGCCAAGACAGGGCAACTTATGGCTACACCTTC. It yields the protein CASQDRATYGYTF.

The chain links TRBV28 to TRBJ1-2; maybe TRBD1 (6 bases). There are 15 residues in the CDR3. The germline gives CDR1 MDHEN, CDR2 SYDVKM. V gave up 4 bases and J gave up 0 bases, with 12 bases separating them. The CDR3 here is CASSSPQGTNYGYTF. Written as DNA, the CDR3 is TGTGCCAGCAGTTCCCCACAGGGAACTAACTATGGCTACACCTTC.

The chain has TRBV28 and TRBJ1-4; D is perhaps TRBD1 (6 bases). The V gene's germline CDR1 is MDHEN and CDR2 SYDVKM. V was pared by 9 bases and J by 7 bases, with 18 bases between. This CDR3 has 14 residues. The CDR3 DNA follows: TGTGCCAGTATTACGACAGGCCGAGGTGAAAAACTGTTTTTT. This codes for CASITTGRGEKLFF. The full variable domain, completed using reference TRBV28 and TRBJ1-4, is DVKVTQSSRYLVKRTGEKVFLECVQDMDHENMFWYRQDPGLGLRLIYFSYDVKMKEKGDIPEGYSVSREKKERFSLILESASTNQTSMYLCASITTGRGEKLFFGSGTQLSVL.

The V and J genes are TRBV5-4 and TRBJ2-3; a weak D match, TRBD2 (5 bases). CDR3 size: 16 residues. V lost 4 bases, J lost 7 bases, and 22 bases lay in between. Germline V gives CDR1 SGHNT, CDR2 YYREEE (reference sequence). CDR3 residues: CASSPRRAGSTNTQYF. The CDR3 DNA reads as TGTGCCAGCAGCCCTCGGCGGGCCGGCTCTACGAATACGCAGTATTTT.

V and J are TRBV5-4 and TRBJ2-3; no definite D call. Germline loops: CDR1 SGHNT, CDR2 YYREEE (reference sequence). CDR3 length: 13 residues. Trimming cost V 4 bases and J 2 bases, with 8 bases left between them. CDR3 DNA sequence: TGTGCCAGCAGCGTAGATACCACAGATACGCAGTATTTT. Its protein is CASSVDTTDTQYF.

The chain is built from TRBV6-5 and TRBJ2-7; a possible D gene is TRBD1 (6 bases). The ends were cut back, 4 bases at V and 3 bases at J, with 19 bases in the middle. In germline, CDR1 is MNHEY, CDR2 SVGAGI. The CDR3 has 16 amino acids. CDR3 nucleotides: TGTGCCAGCAGTTTAAGTTTGTGGGGACAATTCTACGAGCAGTACTTC. The encoded protein is CASSLSLWGQFYEQYF.

This clone was recorded once. This sequence joins TRBV28 and TRBJ2-1; TRBD2 might be the D (5 bases). Germline assignment: CDR1 MDHEN and CDR2 SYDVKM. Trimming shortened V by 6 bases and J by 4 bases, and 16 bases separated the two germline ends. CDR3 length: 15 residues. The CDR3 DNA reads as TGTGCCAGCAGCCCCACGGCCGGAGGATACAATGAGCAGTTCTTC. Residues: CASSPTAGGYNEQFF.

In DNA form, the CDR3 reads TGTGCCAGCAGCTTACGGCAGGAGGGCCACGAGCAGTACTTC. The encoded protein is CASSLRQEGHEQYF. This chain links TRBV7-9 with TRBJ2-7; D is perhaps TRBD2 (6 bases). Germline V lookup: CDR1 SEHNR, CDR2 FQNEAQ (reference sequence). Between the trimmed V and J ends, which lost 2 bases and 5 bases, there was a span of 13 bases. The CDR3 extends over 14 amino acids.

The gene calls are TRBV6-1 and TRBJ1-6; TRBD1 agrees at 7 bases. V lost 7 bases to trimming and J lost 6 bases; unmatched junction nucleotides: 6. This CDR3 is built from 14 residues. Looked up from germline, CDR1 is MNHNS and CDR2 is SASEGT. The CDR3 DNA reads as TGTGCCAGCAATTGGGACAGCCCTAATTCACCCCTCCACTTT. Amino acid sequence: CASNWDSPNSPLHF.

This chain joins TRBV4-1 and TRBJ1-2; 9 nucleotides match TRBD1. The germline V gene has CDR1 MGHRA and CDR2 YSYEKL. The CDR3 is made up of 14 amino acids. Germline trimming cut 4 bases from V and 7 bases from J; bases unmatched to any gene: 7. The CDR3 region is CASSRGGQGSGYTF. Here the CDR3 DNA reads TGCGCCAGCAGCCGAGGAGGACAGGGGTCTGGCTACACCTTC.

This clone was recorded once. The genes are TRBV19 and TRBJ2-2, with a tentative D call TRBD2 (6 bases). The CDR3 totals 14 residues. Trimming shortened V by 1 base and J by 6 bases, and 9 bases separated the two germline ends. CDR1 and CDR2 (germline): LNHDA, SQIVND (reference sequence). This CDR3 reads CASSIGGDSGELFF. For the CDR3, the DNA is TGTGCCAGTAGTATAGGGGGGGATTCCGGGGAGCTGTTTTTT.

This clone was observed a single time. Here the CDR3 reads CASSLHRNTEAFF. CDR3 DNA sequence: TGTGCCAGCAGCTTGCACCGAAACACTGAAGCTTTCTTT. The V call is TRBV7-9, the J call TRBJ1-1; D is unclear. CDR3 length: 13 amino acids. V was shortened by 3 bases and J by 2 bases, with 7 bases between the two germline ends. Germline CDR1 SEHNR, CDR2 FQNEAQ (reference sequence). Based on the CDR3 plus reference TRBV7-9 and TRBJ1-1, the full variable domain is DTGVSQNPRHKITKRGQNVTFRCDPISEHNRLYWYRQTLGQGPEFLTYFQNEAQLEKSRLLSDRFSAERPKGSFSTLEIQRTEQGDSAMYLCASSLHRNTEAFFGQGTRLTVV.

Only one count was recorded for this clone. The CDR3 is CASSGLKGYTF. The CDR3 DNA sequence: TGTGCCAGCAGCGGCCTCAAGGGCTACACCTTC. The rearrangement uses TRBV9 and TRBJ1-2; D uncertain. The CDR3 is 11 amino acids. Looked up from germline, CDR1 is SGDLS and CDR2 is YYNGEE. V was trimmed by 3 bases and J by 8 bases, leaving 8 bases between them.

J is TRBJ2-2 and V is TRBV2; 9 bases match TRBD2. J was trimmed by 7 bases and V by 8 bases; bases with no gene match: 11. The CDR3 runs 15 residues. The V gene's germline CDR1 is SNHLY and CDR2 FYNNEI. CDR3 in amino acids: CASRLAGGPNGELFF. The CDR3 coding sequence is TGTGCCAGCCGGCTCGCGGGAGGGCCCAACGGGGAGCTGTTTTTT.

The chain links TRBV6-1 to TRBJ2-3; D might be TRBD2 (7 bases). The CDR3 covers 12 residues. Germline V lookup: CDR1 MNHNS, CDR2 SASEGT. CDR3 loop: CPGGQNTDTQYF. The CDR3 DNA reads TGTCCCGGGGGGCAGAACACAGATACGCAGTATTTT.

J is TRBJ1-5 and V is TRBV7-8, with 8 nucleotides matching TRBD1. This CDR3 comprises 14 residues. Germline-derived CDR1 and CDR2 are SGHVS and FQNEAQ. With V trimmed by 3 bases and J by 7 bases, 5 bases remained unmatched. In nucleotides, the CDR3 is TGTGCCAGCAGCTTTCAGGGGGCCAGGCAGCCCCAGCATTTT. Protein product: CASSFQGARQPQHF.

This clone was counted a few times. The V and J genes are TRBV28 and TRBJ2-1, with 8 bases lining up with TRBD1. V shed 3 bases, J shed 12 bases, and the junction held 7 bases outside the gene matches. Germline CDR1 is MDHEN and CDR2 is SYDVKM. The CDR3 length is 13 residues. The CDR3 region is CASSLLDRGGQFF. CDR3 DNA: TGTGCCAGCAGTTTGCTTGACAGGGGAGGGCAGTTCTTC.

This chain links TRBV5-1 with TRBJ1-4; the D gene is possibly TRBD1 (6 bases). V gave up 3 bases and J gave up 7 bases, with 16 bases separating them. The germline V gene has CDR1 SGHRS and CDR2 YFSETQ. The CDR3 sequence is 15 residues long. CDR3 region: CASSSVGGAIEKLFF. The CDR3, as DNA: TGCGCCAGCAGCTCCGTTGGGGGGGCGATTGAAAAACTGTTTTTT.

The gene calls are TRBV7-9 and TRBJ2-2, with TRBD2 matching 7 bases. The ends lost 4 bases at V and 1 base at J; junction bases unmatched: 12. The CDR3 is 18 amino acids. Germline CDR1 and CDR2: SEHNR and FQNEAQ (reference sequence). CDR3 in DNA: TGTGCCAGCAGCTCGTTCGGCGGGGGACTGCAGAACACCGGGGAGCTGTTTTTT. Its protein is CASSSFGGGLQNTGELFF.

This clone is a singleton in its sample. The J gene is TRBJ2-5, the V gene TRBV4-3; D perhaps matches TRBD1 (6 bases). This CDR3 spans 13 amino acids. Deletions cut 3 bases from V and 3 bases from J, with 8 bases between. The germline CDR1 and CDR2 sequences are LGHNA and YSLEER. The CDR3 sequence: CASSQDRKETQYF. The CDR3 nucleotides are TGCGCCAGCAGCCAGGACAGAAAAGAGACCCAGTACTTC.